A selection of T cell receptor beta chains follows, all from one sample in a study of blood T cell repertoires in COVID-19. Libraries were prepared by immunoSEQ multiplex PCR; TCRdb keeps only in-frame clonotypes and omits some of them. The table includes 200,000 or so clones, about 90% detected once. The material sequenced was peripheral blood. The source of these receptors is a man aged 30 to 45 with COVID-19, enrolled during active disease. Both conserved end residues are part of each CDR3. A D gene is named only where the DNA matches it firmly. Clone size is not always given. Where it is, it says once, few, many or a class for expanded clones.

d_gene: TRBD1; v_gene: TRBV28; abundance: NA; j_gene: TRBJ1-1; CDR3nt: TGTGCCAGCAGTCCCCGCGGGACAGGGAACACTGAAGCTTTCTTT; CDR3aa: CASSPRGTGNTEAFF
d_gene: TRBD1; v_gene: TRBV11-1; abundance: once; j_gene: TRBJ2-3; CDR3nt: TGTGCCAGCAGCTTAGGACAGGGACAGGATACGCAGTATTTT; CDR3aa: CASSLGQGQDTQYF
d_gene: NA; v_gene: TRBV7-2; abundance: NA; j_gene: TRBJ1-1; CDR3nt: TGTGCCAGCAGCCATAAGAAATCTAGTGAAGCTTTCTTT; CDR3aa: CASSHKKSSEAFF
d_gene: TRBD2; v_gene: TRBV9; abundance: NA; j_gene: TRBJ2-1; CDR3nt: TGTGCCAGCAATGGGGAGGGCCGGGGTGAGCAGTTCTTC; CDR3aa: CASNGEGRGEQFF
d_gene: NA; v_gene: TRBV10-1; abundance: NA; j_gene: TRBJ2-7; CDR3nt: TGCGCCAGCAGTGAAAGGGGCCGTATAGGACATACCTACGAGCAGTACTTC; CDR3aa: CASSERGRIGHTYEQYF
d_gene: TRBD1; v_gene: TRBV5-1; abundance: NA; j_gene: TRBJ1-5; CDR3nt: TGCGCCAGCAGTATGGGACAGAGCAATCAGCCCCAGCATTTT; CDR3aa: CASSMGQSNQPQHF
d_gene: TRBD1; v_gene: TRBV7-2; abundance: few; j_gene: TRBJ1-6; CDR3nt: TGTGCCAGCAGCGGCCGACAGGGGACTTATAATTCACCCCTCCACTTT; CDR3aa: CASSGRQGTYNSPLHF
d_gene: TRBD1; v_gene: TRBV2; abundance: NA; j_gene: TRBJ1-2; CDR3nt: TGTGCCAGCGGGGACAGGGGAAACTCTAACTATGGCTACACCTTC; CDR3aa: CASGDRGNSNYGYTF
d_gene: TRBD1; v_gene: TRBV6-5; abundance: NA; j_gene: TRBJ2-7; CDR3nt: TGTGCCAGCAGTTCGCCGGGACAGGGATCCTACGAGCAGTACTTC; CDR3aa: CASSSPGQGSYEQYF
d_gene: NA; v_gene: TRBV19; abundance: NA; j_gene: TRBJ1-2; CDR3nt: TGTGCCAGTAGTATTACGGCAGGGAACTATGGCTACACCTTC; CDR3aa: CASSITAGNYGYTF
d_gene: NA; v_gene: TRBV10-3; abundance: NA; j_gene: TRBJ1-1; CDR3nt: TGTGCCATCAGTGAGTCGGAAGCAGGGGCGTTGACTGAAGCTTTCTTT; CDR3aa: CAISESEAGALTEAFF
d_gene: TRBD1; v_gene: TRBV5-1; abundance: NA; j_gene: TRBJ2-7; CDR3nt: TGCGCCAGCAGCCCCGGACAGGGGTCTAGAGAGCAGTACTTC; CDR3aa: CASSPGQGSREQYF
d_gene: NA; v_gene: TRBV7-2; abundance: NA; j_gene: TRBJ1-5; CDR3nt: TGTGCCAGCAGCCCCTATTATAGCAATCAGCCCCAGCATTTT; CDR3aa: CASSPYYSNQPQHF
d_gene: TRBD2; v_gene: TRBV6-6; abundance: NA; j_gene: TRBJ2-1; CDR3nt: TGTGCCAGCAGTTACGTTTCTAGCGGTAACAATGAGCAGTTCTTC; CDR3aa: CASSYVSSGNNEQFF
d_gene: TRBD1; v_gene: TRBV27; abundance: NA; j_gene: TRBJ2-7; CDR3nt: TGTGCCAGCAGTATCACAGGGGGACCCCCTTGGGGGGAGCAGTACTTC; CDR3aa: CASSITGGPPWGEQYF
d_gene: NA; v_gene: TRBV28; abundance: NA; j_gene: TRBJ1-6; CDR3nt: TGTGCCAGCCTCTTACAGGGATATAATTCACCCCTCCACTTT; CDR3aa: CASLLQGYNSPLHF
d_gene: TRBD2; v_gene: TRBV6-2/TRBV6-3; abundance: NA; j_gene: TRBJ2-7; CDR3nt: TGTGCCAGCAGTCATACGCTAACCGGGGGGACCACCTACGAGCAGTACTTC; CDR3aa: CASSHTLTGGTTYEQYF
d_gene: NA; v_gene: TRBV4-3; abundance: few; j_gene: TRBJ2-1; CDR3nt: TGCGCCAGCAGCCAAGGCCAGGGCAGGGGCGATGAGCAGTTCTTC; CDR3aa: CASSQGQGRGDEQFF
d_gene: TRBD1; v_gene: TRBV10-1; abundance: NA; j_gene: TRBJ1-3; CDR3nt: TGCGCCAGCAGTGGGGACAGGGATAGGGCCCAACCTGGAAACACCATATATTTT; CDR3aa: CASSGDRDRAQPGNTIYF
d_gene: NA; v_gene: TRBV12-3/TRBV12-4; abundance: NA; j_gene: TRBJ2-7; CDR3nt: TGTGCCAGCAGGTCACGACAGACCTACGAGCAGTACTTC; CDR3aa: CASRSRQTYEQYF
d_gene: NA; v_gene: TRBV9; abundance: NA; j_gene: TRBJ1-6; CDR3nt: TGTGCCAGCAGCGTAGGGGGGGGGCCTAATTCACCCCTCCACTTT; CDR3aa: CASSVGGGPNSPLHF
d_gene: TRBD1; v_gene: TRBV28; abundance: once; j_gene: TRBJ1-2; CDR3nt: TGTGCCAGCAATCAGCCCGGGACAGGGGTGATGGGCTATGGCTACACCTTC; CDR3aa: CASNQPGTGVMGYGYTF
d_gene: TRBD1; v_gene: TRBV6-5; abundance: NA; j_gene: TRBJ1-2; CDR3nt: TGTGCCAGCAGTTACTCCGGACAGGGGGGCTATGGCTACACCTTC; CDR3aa: CASSYSGQGGYGYTF
d_gene: NA; v_gene: TRBV5-1; abundance: NA; j_gene: TRBJ1-1; CDR3nt: TGCGCCAGCAGCACCAGATCGAACACTGAAGCTTTCTTT; CDR3aa: CASSTRSNTEAFF
d_gene: NA; v_gene: TRBV15; abundance: few; j_gene: TRBJ1-5; CDR3nt: TGTGCCACCAGCAGAGGTCAGGGCGACGGCAATCAGCCCCAGCATTTT; CDR3aa: CATSRGQGDGNQPQHF
d_gene: TRBD1; v_gene: TRBV30; abundance: NA; j_gene: TRBJ2-7; CDR3nt: TGTGCCTGGAGTGGGACAGGGAACTCCTACGAGCAGTACTTC; CDR3aa: CAWSGTGNSYEQYF
d_gene: NA; v_gene: TRBV18; abundance: NA; j_gene: TRBJ1-4; CDR3nt: TGTGCCAGCTCACTAAACCCAGGGGTTGAGGAAAAACTGTTTTTT; CDR3aa: CASSLNPGVEEKLFF
d_gene: TRBD1; v_gene: TRBV6-5; abundance: NA; j_gene: TRBJ1-4; CDR3nt: TGTGCCAGCAGTCCCCAGGGAACAGGGGACGAAAAACTGTTTTTT; CDR3aa: CASSPQGTGDEKLFF
d_gene: NA; v_gene: TRBV19; abundance: NA; j_gene: TRBJ2-7; CDR3nt: TGTGCCAGTAGTATGTTTTCGGCACCGACACCCTACGAGCAGTACTTC; CDR3aa: CASSMFSAPTPYEQYF
d_gene: NA; v_gene: TRBV6-2/TRBV6-3; abundance: NA; j_gene: TRBJ1-1; CDR3nt: TGTGCCAGCAGTTACTCGGTCGGCGGGGGTGCGCGGGCAAACACTGAAGCTTTCTTT; CDR3aa: CASSYSVGGGARANTEAFF
d_gene: NA; v_gene: TRBV15; abundance: NA; j_gene: TRBJ2-2; CDR3nt: TGTGCCACCAGCAGAGATCTAACGGGTAGACCCGGGGAGCTGTTTTTT; CDR3aa: CATSRDLTGRPGELFF
d_gene: NA; v_gene: TRBV19; abundance: NA; j_gene: TRBJ2-7; CDR3nt: TGTGCCAGTAGTATAGGTTCAGGGGCCGAGCAGTACTTC; CDR3aa: CASSIGSGAEQYF
d_gene: TRBD1; v_gene: TRBV7-2; abundance: NA; j_gene: TRBJ1-6; CDR3nt: TGTGCCAGCAGCTTAACAGGGGTTTGGGGGAATTCACCCCTCCACTTT; CDR3aa: CASSLTGVWGNSPLHF
d_gene: NA; v_gene: TRBV9; abundance: once; j_gene: TRBJ1-1; CDR3nt: TGTGCCAGCAGCGCCGAAGGGGAAGTCACTGAAGCTTTCTTT; CDR3aa: CASSAEGEVTEAFF
d_gene: TRBD1; v_gene: TRBV6-6; abundance: NA; j_gene: TRBJ2-7; CDR3nt: TGTGCCAGCAGTAGACAGGGGGTGGACGAGCAGTACTTC; CDR3aa: CASSRQGVDEQYF
d_gene: NA; v_gene: TRBV19; abundance: NA; j_gene: TRBJ1-1; CDR3nt: TGTGCCAGTAGTCCCACTCGCTGGGGAGACACTGAAGCTTTCTTT; CDR3aa: CASSPTRWGDTEAFF
d_gene: NA; v_gene: TRBV28; abundance: NA; j_gene: TRBJ2-3; CDR3nt: TGTGCCAGCAGCCCCCTAGCGAGAACTACCACAGATACGCAGTATTTT; CDR3aa: CASSPLARTTTDTQYF
d_gene: NA; v_gene: TRBV19; abundance: NA; j_gene: TRBJ2-7; CDR3nt: TGTGCCAGTAGTATACGTGAAGGAGGGTCCTACGAGCAGTACTTC; CDR3aa: CASSIREGGSYEQYF
d_gene: NA; v_gene: TRBV6-2/TRBV6-3; abundance: NA; j_gene: TRBJ1-6; CDR3nt: TGTGCCAGCAGTTACGACCACAGGAATTCACCCCTCCACTTT; CDR3aa: CASSYDHRNSPLHF
d_gene: NA; v_gene: TRBV3-1/TRBV3-2; abundance: NA; j_gene: TRBJ2-7; CDR3nt: TGTGCCAGCAGCCCCGATCCGGGACATTTCTACGAGCAGTACTTC; CDR3aa: CASSPDPGHFYEQYF
d_gene: NA; v_gene: TRBV9; abundance: NA; j_gene: TRBJ2-1; CDR3nt: TGTGCCAGCAGCACAACGCTTGACCAGAGCGGGTCCAATGAGCAGTTCTTC; CDR3aa: CASSTTLDQSGSNEQFF
d_gene: NA; v_gene: TRBV30; abundance: NA; j_gene: TRBJ1-2; CDR3nt: TGTGCCTGGGCCAGCGGGGGCTATGGCTACACCTTC; CDR3aa: CAWASGGYGYTF
d_gene: TRBD1; v_gene: TRBV29-1; abundance: NA; j_gene: TRBJ2-7; CDR3nt: TGCAGCGTTGTAGGGGGCAAAGAATCCTACGAGCAGTACTTC; CDR3aa: CSVVGGKESYEQYF
d_gene: TRBD1; v_gene: TRBV2; abundance: NA; j_gene: TRBJ1-4; CDR3nt: TGTGCCAGCACCGGGACAGGGATCAAGGAAAAACTGTTTTTT; CDR3aa: CASTGTGIKEKLFF
d_gene: TRBD2; v_gene: TRBV7-2; abundance: NA; j_gene: TRBJ2-3; CDR3nt: TGTGCCAGCAGCCCAAGCGGGGGGGCCGCAGATACGCAGTATTTT; CDR3aa: CASSPSGGAADTQYF
d_gene: NA; v_gene: TRBV30; abundance: NA; j_gene: TRBJ1-1; CDR3nt: TGTGCCTGGAGTGTACGATCAAGGGGCGGTAACACTGAAGCTTTCTTT; CDR3aa: CAWSVRSRGGNTEAFF
d_gene: NA; v_gene: TRBV7-2; abundance: NA; j_gene: TRBJ2-3; CDR3nt: TGTGCCAGCAGCTTAGGGGTGGGGCGTTTGATAGATACGCAGTATTTT; CDR3aa: CASSLGVGRLIDTQYF
d_gene: TRBD2; v_gene: TRBV7-2; abundance: NA; j_gene: TRBJ2-2; CDR3nt: TGTGCCAGCAGCAGTCGTCCACCCTTCGGGGGGGCCGGGACCGGGGAGCTGTTTTTT; CDR3aa: CASSSRPPFGGAGTGELFF
d_gene: TRBD1; v_gene: TRBV10-2; abundance: once; j_gene: TRBJ1-5; CDR3nt: TGCGCCAGCAGGGACAGGGCGGGAAGCAATCAGCCCCAGCATTTT; CDR3aa: CASRDRAGSNQPQHF
d_gene: TRBD1; v_gene: TRBV28; abundance: once; j_gene: TRBJ1-1; CDR3nt: TGTGCCAGCACCGCGACAGGGTGGGCTGAAGCTTTCTTT; CDR3aa: CASTATGWAEAFF
d_gene: NA; v_gene: TRBV7-2; abundance: NA; j_gene: TRBJ1-6; CDR3nt: TGTGCCAGCAGCGCCAGGCTTAGCTCCTATAATTCACCCCTCCACTTT; CDR3aa: CASSARLSSYNSPLHF
d_gene: NA; v_gene: TRBV2; abundance: few; j_gene: TRBJ1-6; CDR3nt: TGTGCCAGCAGTGGCACTACAGGGAATAATTCACCCCTCCACTTT; CDR3aa: CASSGTTGNNSPLHF
d_gene: NA; v_gene: TRBV6-5; abundance: NA; j_gene: TRBJ2-4; CDR3nt: TGTGCCAGTAGAGTACAAAACATTCAGTACTTC; CDR3aa: CASRVQNIQYF
d_gene: TRBD2; v_gene: TRBV5-6; abundance: NA; j_gene: TRBJ2-4; CDR3nt: TGTGCCAGCAGCTTGCCTGCTAGCGGAGTAGCCAAAAACATTCAGTACTTC; CDR3aa: CASSLPASGVAKNIQYF
d_gene: TRBD1; v_gene: TRBV28; abundance: once; j_gene: TRBJ1-1; CDR3nt: TGTGCCAGCAGCAAGAGACAGGGGACTGAAGCTTTCTTT; CDR3aa: CASSKRQGTEAFF